Each of the 14 T cell receptor beta chains below was sequenced from the same sample in a study of T cell changes during pregnancy in multiple sclerosis. The assay was immunoSEQ multiplex PCR, and TCRdb's table has in-frame clones only and misses some. Among some 100,000 clones listed, about 92% were seen once. Sample: peripheral blood, taken in the second trimester of pregnancy. Receptors originate from a female donor with multiple sclerosis, enrolled in a pregnancy study.

CDR3 nucleotides: TGCAGCGTGCCCAGTTCCGGGACAGGGGGCACTGAAGCTTTCTTT. This codes for CSVPSSGTGGTEAFF. The chain couples TRBV29-1 to TRBJ1-1, with 11 bases lining up with TRBD1. Germline V gives CDR1 SQVTM, CDR2 ANQGSEA. CDR3 length: 15 amino acids. The J segment lost 4 bases and the V segment lost 6 bases, leaving 10 bases of the junction unmatched.

The V and J genes are TRBV7-2 and TRBJ1-1; perhaps TRBD1 as D (6 bases). CDR3 size: 17 residues. Germline assignment: CDR1 SGHTA and CDR2 FQGNSA. With 1 base removed from V and 0 bases from J, the gap between germline ends came to 15 bases. The CDR3 DNA follows: TGTGCCAGCAGCTTAGTCCCCGGACAGCCCATGAACACTGAAGCTTTCTTT. Its protein product is CASSLVPGQPMNTEAFF.

The CDR3 coding sequence is TGTGCCAGCAGCTTAAAAGGGACAGGACCATATCAGCCCCAGCATTTT. Its translation is CASSLKGTGPYQPQHF. The chain combines TRBV7-3 with TRBJ1-5; 8 bases align to TRBD1. The V gene's germline CDR1 is SGHTA and CDR2 FQGTGA. CDR3 length equals 16 residues. The trim removed 1 base at V and 5 bases at J, leaving 7 bases unmatched.

This clone was detected once. The chain combines TRBV28 with TRBJ2-7; 8 nucleotides agree with TRBD1. The CDR3 runs 18 residues. The ends lost 2 bases at V and 0 bases at J; junction bases unmatched: 12. Germline V gene lookup returns CDR1 MDHEN and CDR2 SYDVKM. In DNA form, the CDR3 reads TGTGCCAGCAGTTTAGAGGGGACAGGTTCCGTTTACTCCTACGAGCAGTACTTC. Translating gives CASSLEGTGSVYSYEQYF.

This rearrangement joins TRBV19 to TRBJ2-3; 9 bases line up with TRBD2. Germline V gives CDR1 LNHDA, CDR2 SQIVND (reference sequence). The CDR3 covers 17 residues. Trimming removed 3 bases from V and 2 bases from J; junction bases left unmatched: 9. The CDR3 nucleotides read TGTGCCAGTAGTATTCAGCGGGGGGCCGGGGACACAGATACGCAGTATTTT. Protein sequence: CASSIQRGAGDTDTQYF.

This clone was counted between two and nine times. This rearrangement joins TRBV7-9 to TRBJ1-1, with a tentative D call TRBD1 (5 bases). This CDR3 region has 12 residues. The germline V gene has CDR1 SEHNR and CDR2 FQNEAQ (reference sequence). V lost 8 bases and J lost 5, with 12 bases in between. The CDR3 sequence is CASRRGGTEAFF. In DNA, the CDR3 is TGTGCCAGCCGCCGTGGGGGGACTGAAGCTTTCTTT.

The chain couples TRBV5-6 to TRBJ1-1; 8 bases map to TRBD1. The CDR3 length is 17 residues. CDR1 SGHDT and CDR2 YYEEEE come from the germline V gene. J lost 5 bases, V lost 4 bases, and 16 bases had no gene match. The CDR3 DNA reads as TGTGCCAGCAGCCCGGGCACCCGTAGGACAGGGAAGACTGAAGCTTTCTTT. Its translation is CASSPGTRRTGKTEAFF.

The chain couples TRBV13 to TRBJ1-5, with D uncertain. Trimming shortened V by 0 bases and J by 7 bases, and 7 bases separated the two germline ends. Germline V gene data show CDR1 as PRHDT and CDR2 as FYEKMQ (reference sequence). The CDR3 consists of 13 residues. CDR3 sequence (DNA): TGTGCCAGCAGCTTAGGGGGCCGCCAGCCCCAGCATTTT. Residues: CASSLGGRQPQHF.

The rearrangement links TRBV2 to TRBJ1-1, with 8 bases fitting TRBD1. The CDR3 runs 12 residues. The V segment lost 6 bases and the J segment 7 bases; nucleotides outside the gene matches: 4. Germline CDR1 and CDR2: SNHLY and FYNNEI. The CDR3 nucleotides are TGTGCCAGCAGGATGGACAGGGTTGAAGCTTTCTTT. Translated: CASRMDRVEAFF.

This clone has a single count. The rearrangement joins TRBV29-1 to TRBJ1-3, with 7 bases that match TRBD1. CDR1 and CDR2 from the germline V gene are SQVTM and ANQGSEA. Losses at the gene ends were 4 bases for V and 8 bases for J; bases not matched to a gene: 8. The CDR3 spans 13 residues. Here the CDR3 reads CSVASQGSYTIYF. In DNA form, the CDR3 reads TGCAGCGTTGCATCACAGGGGTCGTACACCATATATTTT.

The chain has TRBV7-2 and TRBJ2-5; 8 bases map to TRBD2. The junction had 13 bases not matched to a gene; V was cut back by 3 bases and J by 4 bases. Germline V CDR1 and CDR2: SGHTA, FQGNSA. The CDR3 runs to 17 residues. The DNA for the CDR3 is TGTGCCAGCAGCTTGAATGCGGGGGGCGCACCGGGAGAGACCCAGTACTTC. Amino acids: CASSLNAGGAPGETQYF.

The CDR3 coding sequence is TGTGCCAGCAGCTTAGAGGCAGCGAAAGCTTTCTTT. Translation gives CASSLEAAKAFF. The chain recombines TRBV7-9 with TRBJ1-1; no definite D call. The CDR3 length is 12 residues. V lost 1 base and J 9 bases, leaving 9 bases between the germline ends. The V gene's germline CDR1 is SEHNR and CDR2 FQNEAQ (reference sequence).

The chain recombines TRBV9 with TRBJ1-5, with a weak D call TRBD1 (6 bases). This CDR3 has 14 residues. The V gene lost 0 bases and the J gene lost 2 bases, with 6 bases spanning the gap. Per the germline V gene, CDR1 is SGDLS and CDR2 is YYNGEE. In nucleotides, the CDR3 is TGTGCCAGCAGCGTAGCAGGGGGCAATCAGCCCCAGCATTTT. Translated: CASSVAGGNQPQHF. Full variable domain (outside the CDR3, taken from reference TRBV9 and TRBJ1-5): DSGVTQTPKHLITATGQRVTLRCSPRSGDLSVYWYQQSLDQGLQFLIQYYNGEERAKGNILERFSAQQFPDLHSELNLSSLELGDSALYFCASSVAGGNQPQHFGDGTRLSIL.

This clone occurred once. DNA of the CDR3: TGTGCCAGGGTCGTGTACAGGGGAAGTCAGCCCCAGCATTTT. Its translation is CARVVYRGSQPQHF. This chain joins TRBV7-3 and TRBJ1-5, with TRBD1 identical over 7 bases. The J segment lost 6 bases and the V segment lost 9 bases, leaving 11 bases of the junction unmatched. This CDR3 spans 14 amino acids. Germline CDR1 SGHTA, CDR2 FQGTGA.